The 24 T cell receptor beta chains given below trace back to one sample, sequenced in a study of cytotoxic CD8 clonotypes in ibrutinib-treated CLL. The data were produced by immunoSEQ multiplex PCR, yet TCRdb's version contains in-frame clones alone and is incomplete. The table shows roughly 330,000 clones, with about 61% occurring only once. The specimen was PBMCs, collected after 36 months of ibrutinib treatment. The receptors here all came from a human donor with chronic lymphocytic leukemia.

About this clone itself: Other DNA sequences in this sample translate to the same CDR3. The genes are TRBV9 and TRBJ1-2; no definite D call. The germline V gene encodes CDR1 SGDLS and CDR2 YYNGEE. The CDR3 runs to 12 residues. Trimming stripped 0 bases from V and 8 bases from J, with 8 bases between. DNA of the CDR3: TGTGCCAGCAGCGTAGCGGGTTACGGCTACACCTTC. Amino acid sequence: CASSVAGYGYTF.

The CDR3, as DNA: TGTGCCAGCAGACCACGGCTAGCGGGAGACAGGACAGATACGCAGTATTTT. It specifies CASRPRLAGDRTDTQYF. The chain joins TRBV7-9 to TRBJ2-3; TRBD2 matches at 10 bases. This CDR3 spans 17 amino acids. With V trimmed by 6 bases and J by 3 bases, 12 bases remained unmatched. The V gene's germline CDR1 is SEHNR and CDR2 FQNEAQ (reference sequence).

This clone was detected only a few times. The chain joins TRBV10-3 to TRBJ1-1, with TRBD1 matching 8 bases. The CDR3 sequence is 11 residues long. Germline CDR1 reads ENHRY; CDR2 reads SYGVKD. V shed 8 bases, J shed 8 bases, and the junction held 4 bases outside the gene matches. CDR3 DNA: TGTGCCATCGGACAGGGTGCGGAAGCTTTCTTT. Amino acids: CAIGQGAEAFF.

This clone was seen only a few times. This chain connects TRBV4-1 to TRBJ2-7; D gene ambiguous. The V end was cut by 4 bases, the J end by 3 bases, with 10 bases between. Germline V CDR1 and CDR2: MGHRA, YSYEKL. CDR3 length: 13 residues. The DNA of the CDR3 is TGCGCCAGCAGCCCGCTCGTTTTCTACGAGCAGTACTTC. Residues: CASSPLVFYEQYF.

This rearrangement joins TRBV7-9 to TRBJ2-7; no clear D gene. The CDR3 sequence is 14 residues long. The V end lost 5 bases, the J end lost 0 bases, and 11 bases lay between the germline ends. Germline CDR1 reads SEHNR; CDR2 reads FQNEAQ (reference sequence). CDR3: CASSTITGSYEQYF. The DNA for the CDR3 is TGTGCCAGCAGCACGATAACGGGCTCCTACGAGCAGTACTTC.

This clone was observed a handful of times. The rearrangement links TRBV6-6 to TRBJ1-2, with TRBD1 as a possible D gene (5 bases). V lost 5 bases, J lost 3 bases, and 16 bases lay in between. The length of the CDR3 is 15 residues. Germline V lookup: CDR1 MNHNY, CDR2 SVGAGI (reference sequence). The DNA of the CDR3 is TGTGCCAGCAGTCCTCGACAGCCTGTTCACTATGGCTACACCTTC. This sequence encodes CASSPRQPVHYGYTF.

The chain combines TRBV11-3 with TRBJ2-3, with D maybe TRBD2 (5 bases). The CDR3 is 14 residues long. Germline V gives CDR1 SGHNT, CDR2 YENEEA. Between the trimmed V and J ends, which lost 0 bases and 4 bases, there was a span of 8 bases. In nucleotides, the CDR3 is TGTGCCAGCAGCTTAGATAAGCGGTCAGATACGCAGTATTTT. Protein sequence: CASSLDKRSDTQYF. Together with reference TRBV11-3 and TRBJ2-3, the CDR3 gives the full variable domain: EAGVVQSPRYKIIEKKQPVAFWCNPISGHNTLYWYLQNLGQGPELLIRYENEEAVDDSQLPKDRFSAERLKGVDSTLKIQPAELGDSAVYLCASSLDKRSDTQYFGPGTRLTVL.

This clone was seen a single time. V is TRBV20-1 and J is TRBJ2-7; unclear D gene. The germline gives CDR1 DFQATT, CDR2 SNEGSKA (reference sequence). The CDR3 is 11 residues long. The V end was cut by 1 base, the J end by 7 bases, with 8 bases between. The CDR3 bases are TGCAGTGCTAGAGCGTTAAAGGAGCAGTACTTC. This encodes CSARALKEQYF.

The J gene is TRBJ2-1, the V gene TRBV7-3; 10 positions agree with TRBD2. The CDR3 is made up of 15 amino acids. Unmatched junction bases numbered 7, after V lost 3 bases and J lost 8 bases. CDR1 and CDR2 from the germline V gene are SGHTA and FQGTGA. CDR3 protein: CASSLGLAREDEQFF. The CDR3 DNA is TGTGCCAGCAGCTTGGGACTAGCGAGGGAAGATGAGCAGTTCTTC.

CDR3 nucleotide sequence: TGTGCCAGCAGCAAAGATGGGCTAGCGGAGACCTACGAGCAGTACTTC. Residues: CASSKDGLAETYEQYF. The V call is TRBV21-1, the J call TRBJ2-7; TRBD2, the D gene given by the table, was not confirmed from the DNA. TRBV21-1 is labeled a pseudogene. CDR3 length equals 16 residues.

J is TRBJ2-7 and V is TRBV6-1; D perhaps matches TRBD2 (5 bases). Germline V lookup: CDR1 MNHNS, CDR2 SASEGT. V was trimmed by 6 bases and J by 3 bases, leaving 15 bases between them. This CDR3 has 14 amino acids. The chain's CDR3 is CASSEVRASYEQYF. The CDR3 DNA is TGTGCCAGCAGCGAGGTGAGGGCTAGCTACGAGCAGTACTTC.

The CDR3 protein is CSVDPGSAGDLFF. CDR3 in DNA: TGCAGCGTTGACCCCGGATCAGCGGGCGATCTGTTTTTT. V usage is TRBV29-1 and J usage is TRBJ2-2; D is possibly TRBD2 (6 bases). Germline assignment: CDR1 SQVTM and CDR2 ANQGSEA. Trimming removed 3 bases at V and 14 bases at J, with 19 bases between. This CDR3 has 13 amino acids.

V and J are TRBV18 and TRBJ1-5; D gene ambiguous. CDR1 is KGHSH and CDR2 is LQKENI in the germline V gene. V gave up 1 base and J gave up 1 base, with 5 bases separating them. This CDR3 comprises 14 residues. CDR3 in amino acids: CASSPLGSNQPQHF. Here the CDR3 DNA reads TGTGCCAGCTCACCACTAGGGAGCAATCAGCCCCAGCATTTT. The complete variable domain, with remaining parts taken from reference TRBV18 and TRBJ1-5, reads NAGVMQNPRHLVRRRGQEARLRCSPMKGHSHVYWYRQLPEEGLKFMVYLQKENIIDESGMPKERFSAEFPKEGPSILRIQQVVRGDSAAYFCASSPLGSNQPQHFGDGTRLSIL.

V and J are TRBV6-5 and TRBJ2-2, with TRBD1 matching over 7 bases. Losses at the gene ends were 8 bases for V and 2 bases for J; bases not matched to a gene: 8. The CDR3 is made up of 15 amino acids. Germline CDR1 is MNHEY and CDR2 is SVGAGI. In DNA form, the CDR3 reads TGTGCCAGCGGGTACAGGGGAGTTAACACCGGGGAGCTGTTTTTT. This encodes CASGYRGVNTGELFF.

The chain is built from TRBV7-2 and TRBJ2-7; TRBD1 matches 7 bases. The V gene's germline CDR1 is SGHTA and CDR2 FQGNSA. The J segment lost 0 bases and the V segment lost 3 bases, leaving 8 bases of the junction unmatched. This CDR3 is built from 16 residues. Here the CDR3 DNA reads TGTGCCAGCAGCTTCCCCGGGACAGCGAGCTCCTACGAGCAGTACTTC. This codes for CASSFPGTASSYEQYF.

The rearrangement links TRBV6-5 to TRBJ1-2; the D gene is possibly TRBD1 (5 bases). The CDR3 sequence is 15 residues long. CDR1 is MNHEY, CDR2 SVGAGI, per germline. Trimming removed 0 bases from V and 4 bases from J, with 12 bases in between. The CDR3 sequence is CASSYSGTFSYGYTF. CDR3 DNA: TGTGCCAGCAGTTACTCGGGGACCTTCAGCTATGGCTACACCTTC.

This chain uses TRBV5-6 with TRBJ2-5; tentative D call: TRBD1 (6 bases). With 4 bases removed from V and 2 bases from J, the gap between germline ends came to 18 bases. Germline V gene lookup returns CDR1 SGHDT and CDR2 YYEEEE. The CDR3 runs 16 residues. Here the CDR3 DNA reads TGTGCCAGCAGCCCGGCTGTCAGGGGCCGGCAAGAGACCCAGTACTTC. It encodes CASSPAVRGRQETQYF.

This chain connects TRBV2 to TRBJ1-2; 7 positions agree with TRBD1. There are 18 residues in the CDR3. CDR1 and CDR2 from the germline V gene are SNHLY and FYNNEI. Trimming cost V 4 bases and J 3 bases; bases outside gene matches: 17. CDR3 nucleotide sequence: TGTGCCAGCAGTGGAACCGGGACAGCCGCCCGCCACCACTATGGCTACACCTTC. Its protein is CASSGTGTAARHHYGYTF.

V usage is TRBV25-1 and J usage is TRBJ2-7; possibly TRBD1 or TRBD2 for D (5 bases each). This CDR3 comprises 14 residues. Germline V gives CDR1 MGHDK, CDR2 SYGVNS. The germline V and J ends were trimmed by 6 bases and 4 bases, with 16 bases remaining between them. CDR3 loop: CASRGAGTLYEQYF. The CDR3 DNA is TGTGCCAGCAGGGGAGCTGGGACCCTTTACGAGCAGTACTTC.

The rearrangement uses TRBV2 and TRBJ2-7; possibly TRBD1 for D (6 bases). In germline, CDR1 is SNHLY, CDR2 FYNNEI. This CDR3 comprises 13 residues. V was shortened by 6 bases and J by 5 bases, with 14 bases between the two germline ends. DNA of the CDR3: TGTGCCAGCAGCTACAGGGATTCGGACGAGCAGTACTTC. Translation gives CASSYRDSDEQYF. Using reference TRBV2 and TRBJ2-7 for the parts outside the CDR3, the full variable domain is EPEVTQTPSHQVTQMGQEVILRCVPISNHLYFYWYRQILGQKVEFLVSFYNNEISEKSEIFDDQFSVERPDGSNFTLKIRSTKLEDSAMYFCASSYRDSDEQYFGPGTRLTVT.

The rearrangement links TRBV5-1 to TRBJ2-7, with D tentatively TRBD2 (7 bases). CDR3 length: 13 amino acids. The germline CDR1 and CDR2 sequences are SGHRS and YFSETQ. V was clipped by 4 bases and J by 4 bases, with 12 bases between them. CDR3 DNA: TGCGCCAGCAGCCTGGGGGGGCCGTACGAGCAGTACTTC. Translated: CASSLGGPYEQYF.

The genes are TRBV5-6 and TRBJ2-7; D remains ambiguous. The germline V gene has CDR1 SGHDT and CDR2 YYEEEE. V dropped 4 bases and J dropped 0 bases, with 11 bases sitting between them. There are 14 residues in the CDR3. The chain's CDR3 is CASSPIISSYEQYF. The CDR3 DNA is TGTGCCAGCAGCCCGATAATAAGCTCCTACGAGCAGTACTTC. The variable domain in full, with the rest retrieved from reference TRBV5-6 and TRBJ2-7, is DAGVTQSPTHLIKTRGQQVTLRCSPKSGHDTVSWYQQALGQGPQFIFQYYEEEERQRGNFPDRFSGHQFPNYSSELNVNALLLGDSALYLCASSPIISSYEQYFGPGTRLTVT.

On this clone itself: The identical CDR3 is also encoded by other nucleotide sequences in the sample. The chain uses TRBV29-1 and TRBJ2-7, with 11 bases fitting TRBD1. Trimming took 1 base from V and 3 from J; bases not matched to a gene: 2. Per the germline V gene, CDR1 is SQVTM and CDR2 is ANQGSEA. The CDR3 has 14 residues. The CDR3 nucleotides are TGCAGCGTTGAAGGGGACAGGGGGGACTACGAGCAGTACTTC. Its protein is CSVEGDRGDYEQYF.

The chain carries TRBV19 and TRBJ2-2; D ambiguous. Germline CDR1 LNHDA, CDR2 SQIVND (reference sequence). V shed 6 bases and J shed 5 bases, with 7 bases lying between them. The CDR3 is made up of 12 amino acids. CDR3 sequence: CASSSATGELFF. CDR3 in DNA: TGTGCCAGTAGCTCGGCTACCGGGGAGCTGTTTTTT.